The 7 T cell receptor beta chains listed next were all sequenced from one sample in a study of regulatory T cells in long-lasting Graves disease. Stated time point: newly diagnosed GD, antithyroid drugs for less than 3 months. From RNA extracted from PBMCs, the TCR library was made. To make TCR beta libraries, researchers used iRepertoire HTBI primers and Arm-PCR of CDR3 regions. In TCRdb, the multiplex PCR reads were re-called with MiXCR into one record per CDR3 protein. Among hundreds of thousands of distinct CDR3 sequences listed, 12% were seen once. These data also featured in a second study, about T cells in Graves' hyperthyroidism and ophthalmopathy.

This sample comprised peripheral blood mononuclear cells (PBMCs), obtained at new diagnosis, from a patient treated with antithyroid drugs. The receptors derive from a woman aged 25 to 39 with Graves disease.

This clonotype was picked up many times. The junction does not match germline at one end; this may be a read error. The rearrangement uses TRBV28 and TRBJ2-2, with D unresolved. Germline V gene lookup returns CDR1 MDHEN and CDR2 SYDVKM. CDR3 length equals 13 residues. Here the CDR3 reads CASSLWRTGELFF. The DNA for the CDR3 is TGTGCCAGCAGCTTATGGAGAACCGGGGAGCTGTTTTTT.

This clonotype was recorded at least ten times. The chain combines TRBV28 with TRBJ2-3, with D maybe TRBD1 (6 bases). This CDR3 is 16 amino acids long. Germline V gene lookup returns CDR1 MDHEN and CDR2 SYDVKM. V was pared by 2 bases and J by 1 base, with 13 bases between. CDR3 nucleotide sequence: TGTGCCAGCAGTTTACTCCTTGGGGGCGGCACAGATACGCAGTATTTT. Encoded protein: CASSLLLGGGTDTQYF.

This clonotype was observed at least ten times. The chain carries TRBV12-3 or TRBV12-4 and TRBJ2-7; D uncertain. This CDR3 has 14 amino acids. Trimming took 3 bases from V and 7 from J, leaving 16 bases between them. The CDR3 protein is CASSLTVGFREQYF. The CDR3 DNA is TGTGCCAGCAGTTTGACGGTGGGGTTTCGGGAGCAGTACTTC.

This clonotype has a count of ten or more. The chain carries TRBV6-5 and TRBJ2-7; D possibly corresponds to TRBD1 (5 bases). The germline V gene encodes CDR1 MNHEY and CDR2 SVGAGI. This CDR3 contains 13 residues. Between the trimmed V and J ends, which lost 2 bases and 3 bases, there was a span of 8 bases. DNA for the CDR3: TGTGCCAGCAGTTACGCAAGGGGCTACGAGCAGTACTTC. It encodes CASSYARGYEQYF.

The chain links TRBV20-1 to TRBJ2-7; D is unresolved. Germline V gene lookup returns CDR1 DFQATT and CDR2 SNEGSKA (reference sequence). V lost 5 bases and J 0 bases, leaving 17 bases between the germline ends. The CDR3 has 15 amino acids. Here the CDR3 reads CSAPEPRQGSYEQYF. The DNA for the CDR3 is TGCAGTGCTCCCGAACCTCGACAAGGCTCCTACGAGCAGTACTTC.

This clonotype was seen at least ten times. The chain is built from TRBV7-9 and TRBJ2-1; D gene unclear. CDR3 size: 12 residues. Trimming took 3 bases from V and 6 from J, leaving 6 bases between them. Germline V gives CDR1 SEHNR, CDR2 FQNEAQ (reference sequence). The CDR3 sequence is CASSFPFNEQFF. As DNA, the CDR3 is TGTGCCAGCAGCTTCCCCTTCAATGAGCAGTTCTTC.

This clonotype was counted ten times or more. The DNA of the CDR3 is TGTGCCAGCAGCCGACCGGGACAAATCACCGGGGAGCTGTTTTTT. It is translated as CASSRPGQITGELFF. The chain couples TRBV14 to TRBJ2-2, with D perhaps matching TRBD1 (6 bases). Trimming took 4 bases from V and 4 from J, leaving 13 bases between them. The CDR3 has 15 amino acids. Germline-derived CDR1 and CDR2 are SGHDN and FVKESK.